One TCR beta chain is described in this entry. The table lists this clonotype with many counts. This clone's antigen is unknown. The record has no base qualities; no much larger clone is one base away. The germline ends are 12 bases apart after V is trimmed by 7 bases and J by 0 bases. Inclusive of the bounding cysteine and phenylalanine, the CDR3 is 13 residues long. The DNA shown is the 39-base CDR3, in frame from base 1. Looking up the germline V gene yields CDR1 SQVTM and CDR2 ANQGSEA. This record belongs to a study of T cell repertoires in cytomegalovirus infection (dated by TCRdb to between 2018 and 2020). In terms of the full investigation: The peptide stimulations were aimed at well-studied HLA-B-restricted epitopes as well as recently identified HLA-C-restricted CMV epitopes, whose presentation resists viral immunomodulation. Donor HLA type was relevant to the analysis, because carriage of CMV infection together with the matching HLA type was indicated by public TCR beta signatures. Study-level results and caveats: The ex vivo response was dominated by HLA-C-restricted CMV-specific TCR beta clonotypes, and the single most frequent clonotype in two of eight donors was supplied by these HLA-C-restricted clonotypes. In both this cohort and an independent 352-donor cohort, the cumulative frequency of public TCR beta family members distinguished carriers of CMV infection plus the relevant HLA type.

Instrument on record: Illumina HiSeq 1500. The public reads were run again by TCRdb, first through fastp at Q25 and then through MiXCR, and only productive beta chains were kept. Identical CDR3 protein sequences are pooled into one entry, listed with their most common genes and DNA. For this sample there are some 350,000 distinct CDR3 sequences; about 35% appear just once. The top ten clones comprise 13% of the sample. The treatment or condition label, read with the paper, signifies: in vitro stimulation with specific CMV peptide epitopes to enrich CMV-specific T cells. The specimen comprised cultured PBMCs, sampled from culture after CMV antigen stimulation. The origin of this receptor is a human donor in good health (CMV status not recorded). Some clones in this sample may be carry-over from other donors' samples. This receptor chain uses TRBV29-1 and TRBJ1-1; TRBD1 is possibly the D segment (5 matching bases). The CDR3 reads as follows: CSARQSMNTEAFF. Here is the DNA: TGCAGCGCCCGACAGAGCATGAACACTGAAGCTTTCTTT.